This T cell receptor beta chain was retrieved from a study of T cell responses to AZD1222 COVID-19 vaccine. Per germline, CDR1 SGHTA and CDR2 FQGTGA. The CDR3 consists of 17 residues. Trimming cost V 6 bases and J 4 bases, with 24 bases left between them. The protocol was immunoSEQ multiplex PCR, while the TCRdb copy is restricted to in-frame clones and leaves out a portion. The repertoire consists of fewer than 200,000 clones, with 85% to 95% occurring once and the leading ten covering about 10%. Sample: peripheral blood, taken on day 0 of AZD1222 vaccination. The source is an adult in good health. The V and J genes are TRBV7-3 and TRBJ1-1, with D maybe TRBD1 (6 bases). As DNA, the CDR3 is TGTGCCAGCAGTATGGGCCTAGGGCGGGGGCAGGGCACTGAAGCTTTCTTT. This sequence encodes CASSMGLGRGQGTEAFF. Full variable domain (remainder filled in from reference TRBV7-3 and TRBJ1-1): GAGVSQTPSNKVTEKGKYVELRCDPISGHTALYWYRQSLGQGPEFLIYFQGTGAADDSGLPNDRFFAVRPEGSVSTLKIQRTERGDSAVYLCASSMGLGRGQGTEAFFGQGTRLTVV.